This TCR beta chain was retrieved from a study of cytomegalovirus exposure and HLA in healthy donors. Overall study context: The 110 or so validation repertoires used a platform that matched the one used for the 500 to 700 first-cohort repertoires, as a later analysis reported.

Study-level points and caveats: According to a subsequent analysis, TCR clusters from the first cohort were inclined to appear together in the 110 or so validation repertoires. It was confirmed in vitro that a few of the CMV-associated chains were specific for CMV antigens. Reported performance of the classifier showed diagnosis of cytomegalovirus status with high specificity and sensitivity.

Comment on this clone: Antigen unknown.

Using immunoSEQ multiplex PCR, the repertoire was profiled, and TCRdb retains in-frame clones only, with some absent. The sample lists under 200,000 clones, about 89% occurring once. CDR1 and CDR2 (germline): LNHNV, YYDKDF (reference sequence). The V segment lost 0 bases and the J segment 11 bases; nucleotides outside the gene matches: 20. The CDR3 spans 20 residues. This sequence originates from a woman younger than 30 in good health and CMV-seropositive. The chain employs TRBV15 and TRBJ2-1, with 12 bases fitting TRBD2. Sequencing used PBMCs. The CDR3 DNA is TGTGCCACCAGCAGAGATTACACGCTAGCGGGAGGGTCCGCTACAACCAAGCAGTTCTTC. Encoded protein: CATSRDYTLAGGSATTKQFF.